A selection of T cell receptor beta chains follows, all from one sample in a study of cytomegalovirus exposure and HLA in healthy donors. Profiling relied on immunoSEQ multiplex PCR, and the TCRdb table lists in-frame clones only, not all of them. The sample contains roughly 200,000 clones, about three quarters of which appear only once. The material sequenced was PBMCs. The receptor source for this set is a woman in her thirties in good health and CMV-seropositive. Each CDR3 is given with its conserved first and last residue. The order of the fields is V gene, clone size, J gene, CDR3 protein. Clone size is shown for a subset of rows, as once, few, many or a class of expanded clone.

v_call: TRBV10-3; clone_size: NA; j_call: TRBJ1-5; cdr3_aa: CAISQQGKGSNQPQHF
v_call: TRBV5-5; clone_size: NA; j_call: TRBJ2-1; cdr3_aa: CASSVQGVLYNEQFF
v_call: TRBV29-1; clone_size: NA; j_call: TRBJ2-7; cdr3_aa: CSVGARGHEQYF
v_call: TRBV6-6; clone_size: NA; j_call: TRBJ2-7; cdr3_aa: CASSYGQGTYEQYF
v_call: TRBV7-2; clone_size: NA; j_call: TRBJ1-1; cdr3_aa: CASSLVSVDTEAFF
v_call: TRBV9; clone_size: NA; j_call: TRBJ1-3; cdr3_aa: CASSAGTGTISGNTIYF
v_call: TRBV6-5; clone_size: once; j_call: TRBJ2-1; cdr3_aa: CASRRVLQGNEQFF
v_call: TRBV13; clone_size: NA; j_call: TRBJ2-1; cdr3_aa: CASSLAGGRGEQFF
v_call: TRBV6-5; clone_size: NA; j_call: TRBJ1-2; cdr3_aa: CASSSGLNYGYTF
v_call: TRBV7-2; clone_size: once; j_call: TRBJ2-3; cdr3_aa: CASSLALGSTDTQYF
v_call: TRBV9; clone_size: NA; j_call: TRBJ1-6; cdr3_aa: CASSGGQGKLYDSPLHF
v_call: TRBV30; clone_size: NA; j_call: TRBJ1-1; cdr3_aa: CAWSAQGYTEAFF
v_call: TRBV7-8; clone_size: few; j_call: TRBJ2-7; cdr3_aa: CASSRPGLAGKEQYF
v_call: TRBV5-1; clone_size: few; j_call: TRBJ2-7; cdr3_aa: CASSLTLAGLPYEQYF
v_call: TRBV6-1; clone_size: NA; j_call: TRBJ2-1; cdr3_aa: CASSWGRGSYNEQFF
v_call: TRBV7-6; clone_size: NA; j_call: TRBJ2-1; cdr3_aa: CASSPSGIRQFF
v_call: TRBV7-3; clone_size: NA; j_call: TRBJ2-3; cdr3_aa: CASSLGISGGADTQYF
v_call: TRBV7-3; clone_size: NA; j_call: TRBJ2-5; cdr3_aa: CASSTTAGETQYF
v_call: TRBV4-1; clone_size: NA; j_call: TRBJ2-7; cdr3_aa: CASSQNQGTYEQYF
v_call: TRBV9; clone_size: NA; j_call: TRBJ1-3; cdr3_aa: CASSQDGSSGNTIYF
v_call: TRBV2; clone_size: few; j_call: TRBJ2-7; cdr3_aa: CASSDSGGLEQYF
v_call: TRBV28; clone_size: NA; j_call: TRBJ1-1; cdr3_aa: CASSLLRRLNTEAFF
v_call: TRBV29-1; clone_size: NA; j_call: TRBJ2-7; cdr3_aa: CSVGTLLSYEQYF
v_call: TRBV5-6; clone_size: NA; j_call: TRBJ1-2; cdr3_aa: CASSLEPYGYTF
v_call: TRBV7-9; clone_size: NA; j_call: TRBJ1-4; cdr3_aa: CASSLGQGRGEKLFF
v_call: TRBV5-4; clone_size: NA; j_call: TRBJ2-3; cdr3_aa: CASSSPGGTDTQYF
v_call: TRBV7-3; clone_size: NA; j_call: TRBJ2-7; cdr3_aa: CASSLNGGSSYEQYF
v_call: TRBV6-5; clone_size: NA; j_call: TRBJ1-1; cdr3_aa: CASSRDRWSPDPTFF
v_call: TRBV30; clone_size: NA; j_call: TRBJ2-5; cdr3_aa: CAWSPGVAGETQYF